These T cell receptor beta chains were read from a single sample in a study of long-term antiretroviral therapy in people with HIV. Method: immunoSEQ multiplex PCR; TCRdb's copy keeps in-frame clones and lacks some. The table records almost 25,000 clones, 84% of them present only once. This sample comprised unsorted PBMCs, obtained 3 years after starting antiretroviral therapy. The origin of the receptors is a man aged 45-60 years with HIV. Each CDR3 is given with its conserved first and last residue. D genes are given only for firm matches. The listing skips clone size in some rows; elsewhere it reads once, few, many or a size class.

D gene: TRBD1
V gene: TRBV27
CDR3 length: 16
clone size: -
J gene: TRBJ2-5
CDR3 protein: CASMSYYRGSGETQYF
CDR3 DNA: TGTGCCAGCATGAGCTACTACAGGGGGAGTGGAGAGACCCAGTACTTC

D gene: -
V gene: TRBV5-1
CDR3 length: 15
clone size: -
J gene: TRBJ1-2
CDR3 protein: CASSLSRGPNYGYTF
CDR3 DNA: TGCGCCAGCAGCTTGTCGCGGGGGCCTAACTATGGCTACACCTTC

D gene: -
V gene: TRBV28
CDR3 length: 14
clone size: -
J gene: TRBJ1-2
CDR3 protein: CASSFSGGGHGYTF
CDR3 DNA: TGTGCCAGCAGTTTTAGCGGGGGAGGTCATGGCTACACCTTC

D gene: -
V gene: TRBV5-6
CDR3 length: 13
clone size: once
J gene: TRBJ1-2
CDR3 protein: CASSPGQDYGYTF
CDR3 DNA: TGTGCCAGCAGTCCCGGACAAGACTATGGCTACACCTTC

D gene: -
V gene: TRBV28
CDR3 length: 15
clone size: -
J gene: TRBJ1-2
CDR3 protein: CASTERFGIFYGYTF
CDR3 DNA: TGTGCCAGCACAGAGCGGTTCGGGATATTCTATGGCTACACCTTC

D gene: TRBD2
V gene: TRBV7-2
CDR3 length: 19
clone size: -
J gene: TRBJ2-6
CDR3 protein: CASSSGLAGGVSGANVLTF
CDR3 DNA: TGTGCCAGCAGCTCGGGACTAGCGGGGGGAGTCTCTGGGGCCAACGTCCTGACTTTC

D gene: -
V gene: TRBV18
CDR3 length: 18
clone size: once
J gene: TRBJ2-3
CDR3 protein: CASSPLGNAGSSTDTQYF
CDR3 DNA: TGTGCCAGCTCACCCCTCGGGAATGCGGGGAGTAGCACAGATACGCAGTATTTT

D gene: -
V gene: TRBV27
CDR3 length: 13
clone size: -
J gene: TRBJ2-2
CDR3 protein: CASSPDGFGELFF
CDR3 DNA: TGTGCCAGCAGTCCAGACGGTTTCGGGGAGCTGTTTTTT

D gene: -
V gene: TRBV30
CDR3 length: 12
clone size: -
J gene: TRBJ1-1
CDR3 protein: CAWSVKRTEAFF
CDR3 DNA: TGTGCCTGGAGTGTAAAGAGAACTGAAGCTTTCTTT

D gene: TRBD2
V gene: TRBV7-2
CDR3 length: 16
clone size: -
J gene: TRBJ2-3
CDR3 protein: CASSFTPGGGTDTQYF
CDR3 DNA: TGTGCCAGCAGCTTCACCCCGGGGGGGGGCACAGATACGCAGTATTTT

D gene: -
V gene: TRBV10-1
CDR3 length: 13
clone size: few
J gene: TRBJ2-2
CDR3 protein: CASSELGAGELFF
CDR3 DNA: TGCGCCAGCAGCGAACTGGGCGCCGGGGAGCTGTTTTTT

D gene: TRBD2
V gene: TRBV18
CDR3 length: 16
clone size: -
J gene: TRBJ2-3
CDR3 protein: CASSPFSGSSTDTQYF
CDR3 DNA: TGTGCCAGCTCACCTTTTAGCGGGAGTAGCACAGATACGCAGTATTTT

D gene: -
V gene: TRBV28
CDR3 length: 15
clone size: -
J gene: TRBJ1-3
CDR3 protein: CASSFSRQGGDTIYF
CDR3 DNA: TGTGCCAGCAGTTTCTCGCGGCAGGGTGGTGACACCATATATTTT

D gene: TRBD1
V gene: TRBV10-3
CDR3 length: 14
clone size: -
J gene: TRBJ1-4
CDR3 protein: CAISQTGVIEKLFF
CDR3 DNA: TGTGCCATCAGTCAGACAGGGGTTATTGAAAAACTGTTTTTT

D gene: -
V gene: TRBV7-8
CDR3 length: 17
clone size: -
J gene: TRBJ2-7
CDR3 protein: CASSGSRLAADPHEQYF
CDR3 DNA: TGTGCCAGCAGCGGTTCGCGTTTGGCAGCGGATCCCCACGAGCAGTACTTC

D gene: -
V gene: TRBV7-2
CDR3 length: 13
clone size: -
J gene: TRBJ1-1
CDR3 protein: CASSLRTATEAFF
CDR3 DNA: TGTGCCAGCAGCTTAAGGACGGCCACTGAAGCTTTCTTT

D gene: -
V gene: TRBV5-1
CDR3 length: 16
clone size: -
J gene: TRBJ2-1
CDR3 protein: CASSPLRAGSSNEQFF
CDR3 DNA: TGCGCCAGCAGCCCACTCCGAGCCGGGTCTAGCAATGAGCAGTTCTTC

D gene: -
V gene: TRBV29-1
CDR3 length: 13
clone size: -
J gene: TRBJ1-2
CDR3 protein: CSVVMASNYGYTF
CDR3 DNA: TGCAGCGTTGTCATGGCCTCTAACTATGGCTACACCTTC

D gene: -
V gene: TRBV4-1
CDR3 length: 13
clone size: few
J gene: TRBJ2-2
CDR3 protein: CASSQGGSGELFF
CDR3 DNA: TGCGCCAGCAGCCAAGGAGGTTCCGGGGAGCTGTTTTTT

D gene: TRBD2
V gene: TRBV5-4
CDR3 length: 15
clone size: -
J gene: TRBJ2-5
CDR3 protein: CASSQGGVKEETQYF
CDR3 DNA: TGTGCCAGCAGCCAGGGAGGGGTTAAGGAAGAGACCCAGTACTTC

D gene: -
V gene: TRBV6-5
CDR3 length: 13
clone size: -
J gene: TRBJ1-5
CDR3 protein: CASSYKGNQPQHF
CDR3 DNA: TGTGCCAGCAGTTACAAAGGCAATCAGCCCCAGCATTTT

D gene: -
V gene: TRBV4-3
CDR3 length: 16
clone size: -
J gene: TRBJ1-3
CDR3 protein: CASSQGPGVPGNTIYF
CDR3 DNA: TGCGCCAGCAGCCAAGGGCCGGGAGTACCTGGAAACACCATATATTTT

D gene: -
V gene: TRBV6-5
CDR3 length: 15
clone size: -
J gene: TRBJ2-7
CDR3 protein: CASSYGWQGGYEQYF
CDR3 DNA: TGTGCCAGCAGTTACGGTTGGCAGGGAGGCTACGAGCAGTACTTC

D gene: -
V gene: TRBV10-2
CDR3 length: 14
clone size: -
J gene: TRBJ1-5
CDR3 protein: CASCGQPINQPQHF
CDR3 DNA: TGCGCCAGCTGTGGACAGCCTATCAATCAGCCCCAGCATTTT

D gene: TRBD2
V gene: TRBV28
CDR3 length: 13
clone size: -
J gene: TRBJ2-1
CDR3 protein: CASSWEGRDEQFF
CDR3 DNA: TGTGCCAGCAGTTGGGAGGGTCGGGATGAGCAGTTCTTC

D gene: -
V gene: TRBV5-1
CDR3 length: 16
clone size: few
J gene: TRBJ1-1
CDR3 protein: CASSLGVGQMNTEAFF
CDR3 DNA: TGCGCCAGCAGCTTGGGAGTCGGACAAATGAACACTGAAGCTTTCTTT

D gene: TRBD2
V gene: TRBV4-3
CDR3 length: 15
clone size: -
J gene: TRBJ2-1
CDR3 protein: CASSWGGSSYNEQFF
CDR3 DNA: TGCGCCAGCTCCTGGGGGGGGAGCTCCTACAATGAGCAGTTCTTC

D gene: -
V gene: TRBV9
CDR3 length: 14
clone size: -
J gene: TRBJ1-3
CDR3 protein: CASSGQGFWDTIYF
CDR3 DNA: TGTGCCAGCAGCGGGCAAGGGTTTTGGGACACCATATATTTT

D gene: -
V gene: TRBV5-1
CDR3 length: 14
clone size: -
J gene: TRBJ2-3
CDR3 protein: CASRRTPGPDTQYF
CDR3 DNA: TGCGCCAGCCGCCGGACTCCAGGGCCAGATACGCAGTATTTT

D gene: -
V gene: TRBV19
CDR3 length: 16
clone size: -
J gene: TRBJ2-3
CDR3 protein: CASSLRGLARSETQYF
CDR3 DNA: TGTGCCAGTAGTCTCCGAGGGCTAGCGCGTTCAGAGACGCAGTATTTT

D gene: -
V gene: TRBV2
CDR3 length: 13
clone size: -
J gene: TRBJ2-1
CDR3 protein: CASSEVTTRQEFF
CDR3 DNA: TGTGCCAGCAGTGAAGTAACTACTAGACAGGAGTTCTTC

D gene: TRBD1
V gene: TRBV4-1
CDR3 length: 15
clone size: -
J gene: TRBJ2-1
CDR3 protein: CASSQLDRDYNEQFF
CDR3 DNA: TGCGCCAGCAGCCAATTGGACAGGGATTACAATGAGCAGTTCTTC

D gene: TRBD2
V gene: TRBV12-5
CDR3 length: 15
clone size: -
J gene: TRBJ2-3
CDR3 protein: CASGFGGRAVDTQYF
CDR3 DNA: TGTGCTAGTGGTTTCGGCGGGAGGGCCGTAGATACGCAGTATTTT

D gene: -
V gene: TRBV27
CDR3 length: 14
clone size: -
J gene: TRBJ2-7
CDR3 protein: CASSLSHNHYEQYF
CDR3 DNA: TGTGCCAGCAGTTTATCCCACAACCACTACGAGCAGTACTTC

D gene: -
V gene: TRBV7-2
CDR3 length: 12
clone size: -
J gene: TRBJ2-2
CDR3 protein: CASSLSIGELFF
CDR3 DNA: TGTGCCAGCAGCTTAAGTATCGGGGAGCTGTTTTTT

D gene: TRBD2
V gene: TRBV10-1
CDR3 length: 15
clone size: -
J gene: TRBJ2-5
CDR3 protein: CASSESSGSQETQYF
CDR3 DNA: TGCGCCAGCAGTGAGTCTAGCGGGAGTCAAGAGACCCAGTACTTC

D gene: -
V gene: TRBV19
CDR3 length: 15
clone size: -
J gene: TRBJ1-1
CDR3 protein: CASSMILGGGTEAFF
CDR3 DNA: TGTGCCAGTAGTATGATACTGGGAGGGGGCACTGAAGCTTTCTTT

D gene: TRBD2
V gene: TRBV6-7
CDR3 length: 19
clone size: -
J gene: TRBJ2-3
CDR3 protein: CASRPPGLAGVVCTDTQYF
CDR3 DNA: TGTGCCAGCCGACCCCCGGGACTAGCGGGAGTCGTTTGCACAGATACGCAGTATTTT

D gene: -
V gene: TRBV29-1
CDR3 length: 13
clone size: once
J gene: TRBJ1-2
CDR3 protein: CSVKEGGQTGYTF
CDR3 DNA: TGCAGCGTAAAAGAAGGGGGGCAGACTGGCTACACCTTC

D gene: TRBD2
V gene: TRBV9
CDR3 length: 17
clone size: -
J gene: TRBJ2-2
CDR3 protein: CASSVVELAELTGELFF
CDR3 DNA: TGTGCCAGCAGCGTAGTCGAACTAGCGGAACTCACCGGGGAGCTGTTTTTT